The present T cell receptor beta chain was sequenced within a study of control samples from healthy donors and cancer patients. For this clone: The identical CDR3 is also encoded by other nucleotide sequences in the sample.

This CDR3 contains 13 residues. The V gene's germline CDR1 is LGHNA and CDR2 YSLEER. Trimming took 0 bases from V and 6 from J, leaving 5 bases between them. Only in-frame clones appear in the TCRdb table, and some are missing; sequencing was by immunoSEQ multiplex PCR. In the table there are more than 95,000 clones, 83% of which are singletons. The sequencing sample was made of blood. The sequence derives from a woman aged 50 to 60 in good health. The rearrangement uses TRBV4-3 and TRBJ2-2; D unresolved. The DNA for the CDR3 is TGCGCCAGCAGCCAAGATATATCCGGGGAGCTGTTTTTT. Translated: CASSQDISGELFF.